The 5 T cell receptor beta chains presented below share a single source sample, sequenced in a study of cytotoxic CD8 clonotypes in ibrutinib-treated CLL. Repertoires were generated with immunoSEQ multiplex PCR, while TCRdb's copy carries only in-frame clones and drops some. The data contain about 86,000 clones, 86% of them singletons. Sample: PBMCs, taken before ibrutinib treatment. The receptors shown here come from a human donor with chronic lymphocytic leukemia.

The chain uses TRBV19 and TRBJ2-7; tentatively, D is TRBD1 or TRBD2 (6 bases each). Trimming stripped 6 bases from V and 2 bases from J, with 17 bases between. CDR1 and CDR2 from the germline V gene are LNHDA and SQIVND (reference sequence). The CDR3 is made up of 15 amino acids. CDR3 coding DNA: TGTGCCAGTAGAAATAGGGGGGAGCAGACCTACGAGCAGTACTTC. Translated, it gives CASRNRGEQTYEQYF. Combining the CDR3 with reference TRBV19 and TRBJ2-7 gives the whole variable domain DGGITQSPKYLFRKEGQNVTLSCEQNLNHDAMYWYRQDPGQGLRLIYYSQIVNDFQKGDIAEGYSVSREKKESFPLTVTSAQKNPTAFYLCASRNRGEQTYEQYFGPGTRLTVT.

The gene calls are TRBV6-6 and TRBJ1-5, with unresolved D. The germline CDR1 and CDR2 sequences are MNHNY and SVGAGI (reference sequence). The CDR3 has 13 amino acids. V was shortened by 5 bases and J by 4 bases, with 9 bases between the two germline ends. The CDR3 region has the DNA TGTGCCAGCAGTCCTACCTTGAATCAGCCCCAGCATTTT. Translated, it gives CASSPTLNQPQHF.

This clone was counted between two and nine times. This sequence joins TRBV7-2 and TRBJ1-5, with 8 bases identical to TRBD1. The germline gives CDR1 SGHTA, CDR2 FQGNSA. This CDR3 has 14 residues. Germline trimming cut 4 bases from V and 4 bases from J; bases unmatched to any gene: 3. CDR3 sequence (DNA): TGTGCCAGCAGCTGGACAGGGCAAAATCAGCCCCAGCATTTT. Protein sequence: CASSWTGQNQPQHF.

The chain employs TRBV7-8 and TRBJ2-1, with 13 bases lining up with TRBD2. Germline V gene data show CDR1 as SGHVS and CDR2 as FQNEAQ. The CDR3 totals 17 residues. The J segment lost 5 bases and the V segment lost 5 bases, leaving 9 bases of the junction unmatched. CDR3 coding DNA: TGTGCCAGCAGCAAGCACGACGGGACTAGCGGGAACAATGAGCAGTTCTTC. Encoded protein: CASSKHDGTSGNNEQFF.

This clone was observed a handful of times. The gene calls are TRBV6-4 and TRBJ1-5; the D is unclear. V was cut by 4 bases and J by 2 bases, with 12 bases left in between. Germline-derived CDR1 and CDR2 are MRHNA and SNTAGT. This CDR3 region has 15 residues. The CDR3 loop is CASSADFRGNQPQHF. CDR3 in DNA: TGTGCCAGCAGTGCGGACTTTAGGGGCAATCAGCCCCAGCATTTT.